A selection of T cell receptor beta chains follows, all from one sample in a study of a mutant IDH1 vaccine in newly diagnosed glioma. Their cognate antigens are unknown. The protocol was immunoSEQ multiplex PCR, while the TCRdb copy is restricted to in-frame clones and leaves out a portion. The sample includes approximately 60,000 clones, roughly 80% of them seen just once. This material consisted of PBMCs, taken from a glioma patient whose treatment included an IDH1 peptide vaccine. These receptors were collected from a woman aged 45-65 years with glioma. Both conserved end residues are trimmed from each CDR3. The order of the fields is J gene, V gene, CDR3 protein.

>TRBJ2-1|TRBV7-8
ASSQPGGTSGYNEQF
>TRBJ1-1|TRBV6-5
ASSPGLEAF
>TRBJ2-2|TRBV7-9
ASSQTPGTGGNTGELF
>TRBJ1-1|TRBV14
ASSSVGTAAGAF
>TRBJ1-1|TRBV7-9
ASSLARGGRGNTEAF
>TRBJ2-7|TRBV15
ATSRDGGSSYEQY
>TRBJ2-7|TRBV5-1
ASNLRGSLLSYEQY
>TRBJ1-6|TRBV7-8
ASSPSRENSPLH
>TRBJ2-7|TRBV19
ASSEGLAYEQY
>TRBJ2-7|TRBV7-8
ASSLQGLGEQY
>TRBJ1-3|TRBV4-2
ASSSGGLGGNTIY
>TRBJ1-2|TRBV5-6
ASSSNRYGYT
>TRBJ2-7|TRBV25-1
ASKGAASYEQY
>TRBJ1-5|TRBV6-5
ASSNSNQPQH
>TRBJ1-3|TRBV2
ASKFVQGGNTIY
>TRBJ2-1|TRBV9
ATSPITRDEQF
>TRBJ2-7|TRBV7-2
ASSRDIAGAGEQY
>TRBJ1-4|TRBV19
ASRMGGAGEKLF
>TRBJ1-6|TRBV27
ASSLGQGSSYNSPLH
>TRBJ1-1|TRBV9
ASSVDIGTVEAF
>TRBJ1-5|TRBV5-4
ASSQGTGEDQPQH
>TRBJ2-5|TRBV19
ASSIGASGQETQY
>TRBJ1-3|TRBV10-3
AISEREMGLSGNTIY
>TRBJ1-5|TRBV9
ASSAAPTQDQPQH
>TRBJ1-4|TRBV30
AWSRDRSNEKLF
>TRBJ1-4|TRBV4-1
ASSQATQGGEKLF
>TRBJ1-2|TRBV9
ASSPRVGDGYT
>TRBJ2-5|TRBV19
AREGVRTGPTKRTQY
>TRBJ1-2|TRBV5-4
ASSLSEIYGYT
>TRBJ2-7|TRBV7-9
ASSTTGSSYEQY
>TRBJ2-2|TRBV19
ASIRGKNTGELF
>TRBJ2-1|TRBV10-3
AISVDKRGGYNEQF
>TRBJ2-2|TRBV4-2
ASSQVLAGELF
>TRBJ2-1|TRBV9
ASSGRQGYNEQF
>TRBJ1-1|TRBV9
ASSVGTVGPTEAF
>TRBJ2-7|TRBV7-9
ASSIPPGTSGGPTYEQY